This T cell receptor (beta chain) was recorded in a study of human T cells and chemical hapten exposure (dated by TCRdb to about 2021). About the study as a whole: For sensitization, 2% DPC in acetone was applied to a roughly 2 cm by roughly 2 cm area of upper inner arm skin. Blood samples were taken from patients before sensitization (week 0) and then at 2, 6 and about 24 weeks after DPC sensitization. Libraries were pooled for sequencing, and variation in per-sample TCR yields was attributed mainly to small differences in library volumes within the pool. Blood for TCR sequencing was provided by twenty-nine alopecia patients at one to four time points (pre-sensitization, 2, 6 and 24 weeks). Weekly therapeutic DPC doses were additionally applied to the scalp of patients throughout the roughly 23-week study period. The patient cohort, mostly female, included alopecia areata with under or over 50% scalp involvement, alopecia totalis and alopecia universalis. Peripheral blood TCR repertoire changes were tracked in vivo in alopecia patients during primary and secondary sensitization to the hapten diphenylcyclopropenone (DPC). Patch tests used Finn chambers with 0.01% DPC on the upper back, scored after 6 days by International Contact Dermatitis Research Group standards.

The sample's time point label is to be understood as: patch test 2, 6 weeks after DPC sensitization. Taken with the paper, the label for treatment or condition translates to: therapeutic diphenylcyclopropenone sensitization with weekly scalp DPC. At every patch-test visit, the blood draw took place before the patch test was put on. Eligible patients were aged 18 to 70, diagnosed with alopecia, deemed suitable for DPC therapy, and excluded if pregnant. Unfractionated whole blood was collected in Tempus Blood RNA tubes, and total RNA was extracted from that blood. The library was built by means of RACE. Sequencing took place on a NextSeq 500. During library preparation, unique molecular identifiers were attached to individual cDNA molecules so that TCRs could be counted quantitatively and reproducibly. Both TCR alpha and TCR beta chains were sequenced from each blood RNA sample. The authors' analysis ran thus. A median of about 89,000 TCRs per sample was observed, with a range of about 20,000 to 690,600. The Decombinator software suite was used to annotate the V, J and CDR3 of the TCR reads. Every sample was subsampled to the same number of TCRs (28,000) for the PS versus PT1 abundance plots. TCRs were defined as expanded if absent before sensitization and observed at least eight times at the 2-week time point. TCRdb trimmed the raw reads at Q25, called clones with MiXCR and kept productive beta chains. Entries that share a CDR3 protein sequence are merged under the most common genes and DNA. The V and J calls were not made by the authors but by TCRdb's processing. The sample contains 100,000 or so distinct CDR3 sequences, 7.5% to 10% of them found a single time. Of the sample, 2% to 2.5% is held by the ten largest clones.

Regarding this clonotype: This receptor's antigen is unknown. Base qualities are not recorded, but no much larger clone differs from it by a single base.

Broad study findings and their caveats: Because every patient had alopecia, a presumed autoimmune disease, the patients' immune response might differ from that of healthy individuals. Repeated subsampling changed both the strength of the expansion versus patch-test correlation and the threshold at which the correlation became significant. The number of TCRs above 1 in 1000 frequency did not change with DPC sensitization; there was no evidence of global repertoire structure alterations. Compared with pre-sensitization or healthy control sets, expanded TCRs formed significantly more large CDR3 similarity clusters, which is consistent with antigen-driven responses. The number of PT1 expanded TCRs positively correlated with patch test score, significant at thresholds 8, 16 and 32 but not 4.

The junction shows trimming of 2 bases on V and 0 bases on J, plus 14 bases between the germline ends. Based on the germline V gene, the CDR1 and CDR2 sequences are MGHDK and SYGVNS. The CDR3 has 17 amino acids, counting the end cysteine and phenylalanine. The kept DNA is CDR3 alone, 51 bases in frame from the first base. Sequences were derived from whole blood, sampled in connection with sensitization to the hapten diphenylcyclopropenone (DPC). The chain links TRBV25-1 with TRBJ1-3, with the D gene uncertain. The TCR was taken from a woman in her 40s with alopecia areata. Some clones in this sample may be carry-over from other donors' samples. The CDR3 region has the sequence CASSEELGFSSGNTIYF. The DNA sequence is as follows: TGTGCCAGCAGTGAAGAGCTGGGGTTTAGCTCTGGAAACACCATATATTTT.